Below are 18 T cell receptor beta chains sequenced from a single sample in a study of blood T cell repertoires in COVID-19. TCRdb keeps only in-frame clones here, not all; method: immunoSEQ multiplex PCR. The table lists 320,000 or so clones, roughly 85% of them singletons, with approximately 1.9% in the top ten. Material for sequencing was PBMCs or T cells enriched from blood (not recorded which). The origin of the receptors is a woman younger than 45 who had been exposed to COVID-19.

DNA for the CDR3: TGTGCCAGCGCGAGTGACAGGGACTACGAGCAGTACTTC. It encodes CASASDRDYEQYF. The genes are TRBV6-5 and TRBJ2-7; TRBD1 matches at 7 bases. J gave up 3 bases and V 8 bases, and 7 bases lay outside the gene matches. CDR3 length: 13 residues. Germline CDR1 reads MNHEY; CDR2 reads SVGAGI.

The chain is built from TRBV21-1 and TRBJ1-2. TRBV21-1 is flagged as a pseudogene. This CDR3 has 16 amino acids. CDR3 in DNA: TGTGCCAGCAGCAAAGGAGGGGAGGGGTCGGACTATGGCTACACCTTC. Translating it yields CASSKGGEGSDYGYTF.

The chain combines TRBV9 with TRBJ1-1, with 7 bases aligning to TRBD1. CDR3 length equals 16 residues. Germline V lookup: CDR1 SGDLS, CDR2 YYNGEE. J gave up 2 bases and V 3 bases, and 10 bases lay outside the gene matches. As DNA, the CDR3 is TGTGCCAGCAGCGCCTCCTCGACAGGGATAAACACTGAAGCTTTCTTT. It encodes CASSASSTGINTEAFF.

CDR3 sequence (DNA): TGTGCCAGCAGCGTAGAAGGGGGTATGTACAATGAGCAGTTCTTC. Its translation is CASSVEGGMYNEQFF. The genes are TRBV9 and TRBJ2-1; D is possibly TRBD1 (6 bases). Germline loops: CDR1 SGDLS, CDR2 YYNGEE. The CDR3 is made up of 15 amino acids. The ends were cut back, 0 bases at V and 4 bases at J, with 11 bases in the middle. Full variable domain (outside the CDR3, taken from reference TRBV9 and TRBJ2-1): DSGVTQTPKHLITATGQRVTLRCSPRSGDLSVYWYQQSLDQGLQFLIQYYNGEERAKGNILERFSAQQFPDLHSELNLSSLELGDSALYFCASSVEGGMYNEQFFGPGTRLTVL.

The CDR3 loop is CASQTSLPPYTQYF. CDR3 in DNA: TGTGCCAGCCAGACTAGCCTCCCGCCGTATACGCAGTATTTT. The chain combines TRBV6-5 with TRBJ2-3; TRBD2 aligns across 7 bases. The CDR3 is made up of 14 amino acids. V lost 8 bases to trimming and J lost 7 bases; unmatched junction nucleotides: 12. CDR1 and CDR2 (germline): MNHEY, SVGAGI.

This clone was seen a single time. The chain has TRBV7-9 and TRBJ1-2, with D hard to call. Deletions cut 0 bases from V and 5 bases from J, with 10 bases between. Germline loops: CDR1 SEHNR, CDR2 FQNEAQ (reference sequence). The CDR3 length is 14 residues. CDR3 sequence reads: CASSLANNRYGYTF. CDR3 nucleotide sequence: TGTGCCAGCAGCTTAGCCAACAACAGATATGGCTACACCTTC.

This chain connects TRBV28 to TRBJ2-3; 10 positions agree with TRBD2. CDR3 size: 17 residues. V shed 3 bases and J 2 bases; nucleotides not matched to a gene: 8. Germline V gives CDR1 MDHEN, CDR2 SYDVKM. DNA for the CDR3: TGTGCCAGCAGTTTCCCCGGAGCGGGGGGGGCCACAGATACGCAGTATTTT. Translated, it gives CASSFPGAGGATDTQYF.

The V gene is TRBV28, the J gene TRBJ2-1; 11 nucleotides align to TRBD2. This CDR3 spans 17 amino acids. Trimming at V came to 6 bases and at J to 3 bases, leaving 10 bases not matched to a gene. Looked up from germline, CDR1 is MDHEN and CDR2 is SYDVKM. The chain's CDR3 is CASSQTSGSSFYNEQFF. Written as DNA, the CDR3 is TGTGCCAGCAGCCAAACTAGCGGGAGTTCTTTCTACAATGAGCAGTTCTTC.

The CDR3 loop reads CASSVLGQGGELFF. The CDR3 DNA reads as TGTGCCAGCAGTGTTTTGGGACAGGGCGGGGAGCTGTTTTTT. V gene TRBV2 combines with J gene TRBJ2-2; the match to TRBD1 covers 9 bases. The length of the CDR3 is 14 residues. Losses at the gene ends were 4 bases for V and 7 bases for J; bases not matched to a gene: 4. Germline CDR1 SNHLY, CDR2 FYNNEI.

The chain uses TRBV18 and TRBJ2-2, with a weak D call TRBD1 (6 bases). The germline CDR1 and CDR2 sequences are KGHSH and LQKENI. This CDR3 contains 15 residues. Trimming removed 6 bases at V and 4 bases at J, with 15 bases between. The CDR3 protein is CASSEMKGVTGELFF. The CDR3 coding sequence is TGTGCCAGCTCGGAAATGAAGGGGGTCACCGGGGAGCTGTTTTTT.

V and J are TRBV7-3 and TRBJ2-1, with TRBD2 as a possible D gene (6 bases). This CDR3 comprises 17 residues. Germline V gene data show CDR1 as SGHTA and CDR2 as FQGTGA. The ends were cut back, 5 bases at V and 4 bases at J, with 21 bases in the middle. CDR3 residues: CASSPDPVPLAYNEQFF. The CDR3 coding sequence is TGTGCCAGCAGCCCAGACCCAGTCCCACTAGCTTACAATGAGCAGTTCTTC.

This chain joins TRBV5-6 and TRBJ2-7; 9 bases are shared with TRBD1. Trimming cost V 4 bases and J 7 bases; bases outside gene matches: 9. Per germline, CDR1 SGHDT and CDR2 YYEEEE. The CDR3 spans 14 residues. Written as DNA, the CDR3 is TGTGCCAGCAGCCAGGGACAGGGTCTGGGTGAGCAGTACTTC. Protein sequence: CASSQGQGLGEQYF.

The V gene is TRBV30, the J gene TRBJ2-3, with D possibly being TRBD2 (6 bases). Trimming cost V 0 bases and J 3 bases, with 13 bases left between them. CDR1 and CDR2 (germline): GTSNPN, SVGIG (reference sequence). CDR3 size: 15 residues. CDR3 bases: TGTGCCTGGAGTGTCTTACGGGAGAAGACAGATACGCAGTATTTT. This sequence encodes CAWSVLREKTDTQYF. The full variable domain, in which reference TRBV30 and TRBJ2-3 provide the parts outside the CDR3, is SQTIHQWPATLVQPVGSPLSLECTVEGTSNPNLYWYRQAAGRGLQLLFYSVGIGQISSEVPQNLSASRPQDRQFILSSKKLLLSDSGFYLCAWSVLREKTDTQYFGPGTRLTVL.

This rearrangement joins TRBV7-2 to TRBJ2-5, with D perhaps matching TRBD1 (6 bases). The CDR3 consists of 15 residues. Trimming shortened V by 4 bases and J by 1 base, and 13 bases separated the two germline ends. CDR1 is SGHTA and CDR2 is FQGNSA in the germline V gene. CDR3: CASSSGGHLQETQYF. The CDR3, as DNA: TGTGCCAGCAGCTCTGGGGGACATCTCCAAGAGACCCAGTACTTC. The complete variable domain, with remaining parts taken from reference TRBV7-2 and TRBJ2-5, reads GAGVSQSPSNKVTEKGKDVELRCDPISGHTALYWYRQSLGQGLEFLIYFQGNSAPDKSGLPSDRFSAERTGGSVSTLTIQRTQQEDSAVYLCASSSGGHLQETQYFGPGTRLLVL.

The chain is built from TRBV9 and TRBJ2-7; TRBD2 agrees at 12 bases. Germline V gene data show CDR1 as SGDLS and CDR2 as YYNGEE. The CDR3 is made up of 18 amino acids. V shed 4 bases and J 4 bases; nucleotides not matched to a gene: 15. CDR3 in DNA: TGTGCCAGCAGCCCTCGGTCGTCTAGCGGGGGGGCATTTTACGAGCAGTACTTC. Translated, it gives CASSPRSSSGGAFYEQYF.

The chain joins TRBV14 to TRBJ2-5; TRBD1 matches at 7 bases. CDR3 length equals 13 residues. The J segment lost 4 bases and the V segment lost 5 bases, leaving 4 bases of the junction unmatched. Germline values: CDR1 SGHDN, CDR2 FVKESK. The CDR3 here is CASSGQALETQYF. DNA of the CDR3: TGTGCCAGCAGCGGACAGGCCTTAGAGACCCAGTACTTC.

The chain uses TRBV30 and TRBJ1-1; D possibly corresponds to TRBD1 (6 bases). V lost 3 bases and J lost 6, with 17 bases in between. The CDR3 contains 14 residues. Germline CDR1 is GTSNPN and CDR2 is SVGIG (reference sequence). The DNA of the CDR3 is TGTGCCTGGAGAAAAGGACAGCCTTCGTCTGAAGCTTTCTTT. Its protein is CAWRKGQPSSEAFF.

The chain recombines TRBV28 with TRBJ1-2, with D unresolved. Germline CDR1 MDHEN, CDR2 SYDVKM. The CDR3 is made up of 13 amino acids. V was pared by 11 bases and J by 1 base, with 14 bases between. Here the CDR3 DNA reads TGTGCCCTGTCGTCGGGTGTTAACTATGGCTACACCTTC. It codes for CALSSGVNYGYTF.